The 21 T cell receptor beta chains below come from one sample, sequenced in a study of OX40 agonist ivuxolimab in advanced cancers. The receptor library was made with the immunoSEQ multiplex PCR assay. Imported from immuneACCESS, the table was reduced by TCRdb to in-frame sequences with V and J called. These copies leave out some clones; in studies compared against another copy, an unresolved V gene accounts for under half, and the cause of the remainder is not known. The sample table records roughly 20,000 clones; 65% to 90% of these occur just once. The top ten clones comprise about 16% of the sample. Specimen: CD4+ or CD8+ T cells sorted from blood, collected in a trial of the OX40 agonist ivuxolimab. The source of these receptors is an adult with an advanced solid tumor such as melanoma, head and neck, liver or kidney cancer.

The CDR3 loop reads CASTSKQGEYYGYTF. In DNA, the CDR3 is TGTGCCAGTACGTCTAAACAGGGAGAATACTATGGCTACACCTTC. The chain links TRBV19 to TRBJ1-2, with TRBD1 as a possible D gene (6 bases). This CDR3 comprises 15 residues. The V end lost 7 bases, the J end lost 3 bases, and 18 bases lay between the germline ends. CDR1 and CDR2 from the germline V gene are LNHDA and SQIVND (reference sequence).

V usage is TRBV6-5 and J usage is TRBJ1-1, with a weak D call TRBD1 (5 bases). The CDR3 contains 14 residues. V lost 7 bases to trimming and J lost 5 bases, with 17 bases between them. The V gene's germline CDR1 is MNHEY and CDR2 SVGAGI. CDR3 amino acids: CASKWRGGGTEAFF. The CDR3 DNA reads as TGTGCCAGCAAATGGAGGGGCGGGGGAACTGAAGCTTTCTTT.

The chain recombines TRBV5-4 with TRBJ2-1; the D is unclear. Trimming stripped 4 bases from V and 5 bases from J, with 10 bases between. The CDR3 has 13 residues. Germline V CDR1 and CDR2: SGHNT, YYREEE (reference sequence). The CDR3 DNA reads TGTGCCAGCAGCACAAAAGGGAACAATGAGCAGTTCTTC. Its protein is CASSTKGNNEQFF.

The gene calls are TRBV14 and TRBJ2-2; 11 positions match TRBD2. The V gene end was trimmed by 4 bases and the J gene end by 7 bases; junction bases not matched to a gene: 5. Looked up from germline, CDR1 is SGHDN and CDR2 is FVKESK. This CDR3 has 15 residues. The CDR3 sequence is CASSRLTSGVGELFF. The CDR3 coding sequence is TGTGCCAGCAGCCGATTGACTAGCGGGGTCGGGGAGCTGTTTTTT.

V gene TRBV11-2 combines with J gene TRBJ2-2; D is ambiguous. V was shortened by 1 base and J by 5 bases, with 8 bases between the two germline ends. This CDR3 region has 14 residues. Germline assignment: CDR1 SGHAT and CDR2 FQNNGV. For the CDR3, the DNA is TGTGCCAGCAGCTTAGGCTCTCTAACCGGGGAGCTGTTTTTT. Translated, it gives CASSLGSLTGELFF.

This rearrangement joins TRBV5-1 to TRBJ2-3; 14 bases are a match to TRBD2. V lost 1 base and J lost 6; bases outside the gene matches: 7. Looked up from germline, CDR1 is SGHRS and CDR2 is YFSETQ. This CDR3 comprises 17 residues. CDR3 region: CASSLYPGTSGSDTQYF. As DNA, the CDR3 is TGCGCCAGCAGCTTGTACCCCGGGACTAGCGGGAGCGATACGCAGTATTTT.

The genes are TRBV6-5 and TRBJ1-1; 8 bases line up with TRBD1. The CDR3 contains 14 residues. V was pared by 6 bases and J by 5 bases, with 8 bases of the junction left unmatched. CDR1 is MNHEY, CDR2 SVGAGI, per germline. The CDR3 loop is CASRPQGARTEAFF. DNA of the CDR3: TGTGCCAGCAGACCTCAGGGGGCGAGAACTGAAGCTTTCTTT.

This chain connects TRBV14 to TRBJ1-2; D is unclear. The CDR3 runs to 12 residues. The germline CDR1 and CDR2 sequences are SGHDN and FVKESK. V was pared by 6 bases and J by 5 bases, with 10 bases between. The CDR3 loop reads CASSPAGYGYTF. DNA of the CDR3: TGTGCCAGCAGTCCCGCCGGGTATGGCTACACCTTC.

This clone showed up just once. The rearrangement joins TRBV5-6 to TRBJ1-3; D is ambiguous. Germline V gene sequence: CDR1 SGHDT, CDR2 YYEEEE. The V and J ends lost 4 bases and 0 bases respectively, with 11 bases between them. The CDR3 runs 15 residues. The CDR3 DNA follows: TGTGCCAGCAGCGGAAAGGTACGCTCTGGAAACACCATATATTTT. Protein: CASSGKVRSGNTIYF.

The CDR3 DNA follows: TGTGCCAGCAGTGAATGTCACCGTCTCGGGCATTTT. Amino acid sequence: CASSECHRLGHF. The chain uses TRBV25-1 and TRBJ1-5; D not certain. The CDR3 runs to 12 residues. Trimming pared 1 base from V and 15 bases from J, leaving 13 bases between. Germline CDR1 and CDR2: MGHDK and SYGVNS.

The chain has TRBV5-6 and TRBJ2-3; D is ambiguous. The V gene lost 6 bases and the J gene lost 2 bases, with 13 bases spanning the gap. CDR1 SGHDT and CDR2 YYEEEE come from the germline V gene. This CDR3 is 14 amino acids long. The CDR3 DNA reads as TGTGCCAGCACCTCGAATATTTTCACAGATACGCAGTATTTT. Protein sequence: CASTSNIFTDTQYF.

The V and J genes are TRBV2 and TRBJ1-2; 9 positions agree with TRBD1. With 5 bases clipped from V and 7 bases from J, the junction kept 14 bases outside the gene matches. The CDR3 totals 16 residues. The germline CDR1 and CDR2 sequences are SNHLY and FYNNEI. The CDR3 sequence is CASSSRDRVRLAGYTF. CDR3 DNA: TGTGCCAGCAGTAGCCGGGACAGGGTCCGTCTCGCTGGCTACACCTTC.

This clone has only a few counts. The V and J genes are TRBV6-1 and TRBJ1-5, with D unresolved. Germline V gives CDR1 MNHNS, CDR2 SASEGT. The CDR3 has 15 residues. The V end was cut by 4 bases, the J end by 1 base, with 11 bases between. Here the CDR3 reads CASSVGVRSNQPQHF. In DNA form, the CDR3 reads TGTGCCAGCAGTGTTGGGGTTAGGAGCAATCAGCCCCAGCATTTT.

The CDR3 bases are TGTGCCAGCAGTTATGGGAGACTAGCGGGGGCGGAGCAGTTCTTC. The encoded protein is CASSYGRLAGAEQFF. The chain carries TRBV6-7 and TRBJ2-1, with 12 nucleotides matching TRBD2. TRBV6-7 qualifies as an ORF whose function is uncertain. J gave up 10 bases and V 3 bases, and 7 bases lay outside the gene matches. The CDR3 covers 15 residues.

J is TRBJ2-1 and V is TRBV27; TRBD2 agrees at 9 bases. Germline values: CDR1 MNHEY, CDR2 SMNVEV (reference sequence). CDR3 size: 19 residues. V lost 6 bases and J lost 3; bases outside the gene matches: 18. The DNA of the CDR3 is TGTGCCAGCAGCTTTCGCGCGGGGGGGGGCGCATCATTCTACAATGAGCAGTTCTTC. Translating gives CASSFRAGGGASFYNEQFF.

The chain joins TRBV19 to TRBJ1-4, with 12 bases matching TRBD1. The trim removed 7 bases at V and 7 bases at J, leaving 7 bases unmatched. Per the germline V gene, CDR1 is LNHDA and CDR2 is SQIVND (reference sequence). The CDR3 length is 15 residues. Here the CDR3 reads CASNDRGQGAEKLFF. Written as DNA, the CDR3 is TGTGCCAGTAACGATAGGGGACAGGGGGCTGAAAAACTGTTTTTT.

V usage is TRBV27 and J usage is TRBJ2-2; perhaps TRBD2 as D (5 bases). CDR1 is MNHEY, CDR2 SMNVEV, per germline (reference sequence). V lost 11 bases to trimming and J lost 2 bases, with 15 bases between them. CDR3 length: 14 residues. CDR3 DNA: TGTGCCGCGAGGGCTAGCCTCAACACCGGGGAGCTGTTTTTT. It translates to CAARASLNTGELFF.

The genes are TRBV7-9 and TRBJ2-7; 9 nucleotides match TRBD1. The CDR3 length is 14 residues. The germline gives CDR1 SEHNR, CDR2 FQNEAQ (reference sequence). The V segment lost 7 bases and the J segment 5 bases; nucleotides outside the gene matches: 9. The CDR3 loop reads CASTAGDRAHEQYF. For the CDR3, the DNA is TGTGCCAGCACCGCCGGGGACAGGGCCCACGAGCAGTACTTC.

This clone was counted a single time. The gene calls are TRBV2 and TRBJ2-5; no clear D gene. Germline V gives CDR1 SNHLY, CDR2 FYNNEI. Deletions cut 10 bases from V and 5 bases from J, with 17 bases between. The CDR3 totals 13 residues. The CDR3 sequence is CATTTMQMETQYF. The CDR3 nucleotides are TGTGCCACCACCACGATGCAAATGGAGACCCAGTACTTC.

This rearrangement joins TRBV19 to TRBJ2-1; tentative D call: TRBD1 (7 bases). Per the germline V gene, CDR1 is LNHDA and CDR2 is SQIVND (reference sequence). Trimming took 3 bases from V and 5 from J, leaving 11 bases between them. This CDR3 has 14 amino acids. The CDR3 spells CASSIQGGNNEQFF. In DNA, the CDR3 is TGTGCCAGTAGTATCCAGGGGGGCAACAATGAGCAGTTCTTC.

This chain joins TRBV11-2 and TRBJ1-3; possibly TRBD1 for D (5 bases). Per germline, CDR1 SGHAT and CDR2 FQNNGV. Trimming left V 3 bases short and J 0 bases short, with 21 bases between. This CDR3 comprises 19 residues. The CDR3, as DNA: TGTGCCAGCAGCTTGGGGGGTAGACGAGACACCCGCTCTGGAAACACCATATATTTT. This gives the protein CASSLGGRRDTRSGNTIYF.